This T cell receptor (beta chain) derives from a study of blood T cell repertoires in COVID-19. The wider study: COVID-19 samples collected from the United States, Italy and Spain covered acute and convalescent phases. T cells, B-cell-depleted T cells, or PBMCs provided the cDNA or gDNA that served as material.

V shed 5 bases and J shed 4 bases, with 11 bases lying between them. Germline V lookup: CDR1 MGHDK, CDR2 SYGVNS. The CDR3 loop spans 13 amino acids. The authors' processing: The authors estimated nucleated cell counts from reference gene primer amplification. Clones were read by immunoSEQ multiplex PCR, and TCRdb kept only the in-frame ones, dropping some. The DNA gave D and trimming, while V, J and clone size come from that table. The sample contains 350,000 to 450,000 clones, around 89% of which appear only once. Recruited during active infection, patients (from Seattle) were subsequently followed longitudinally.

The sample comprised peripheral blood. The sequence came from a woman in her forties with COVID-19, enrolled during active disease. V and J are TRBV25-1 and TRBJ2-5, with D possibly TRBD2 on 6 matching bases. CDR3: CASSLAGLETQYF. The CDR3 nucleotides read TGTGCCAGCAGTTTGGCGGGATTAGAGACCCAGTACTTC. Based on the CDR3 plus reference TRBV25-1 and TRBJ2-5, the full variable domain is EADIYQTPRYLVIGTGKKITLECSQTMGHDKMYWYQQDPGMELHLIHYSYGVNSTEKGDLSSESTVSRIRTEHFPLTLESARPSHTSQYLCASSLAGLETQYFGPGTRLLVL.